The 16 T cell receptor beta chains given below trace back to one sample, sequenced in a study of T cell repertoires in cytomegalovirus infection. Each CDR3 protein is one row after TCRdb ran MiXCR on the reads. The sample consists of about 740,000 distinct CDR3 sequences, approximately 40% of them appearing once. The source material was PBMCs. The origin of the receptors is a human donor in good health (CMV status not recorded). Some clones in this sample may be carry-over from other donors' samples.

The rearrangement joins TRBV20-1 to TRBJ1-1, with D tentatively TRBD1 (5 bases). Per germline, CDR1 DFQATT and CDR2 SNEGSKA (reference sequence). The CDR3 has 11 residues. Trimming took 3 bases from V and 14 from J, leaving 16 bases between them. The CDR3 loop reads CSASGPGFPFF. CDR3 DNA: TGCAGTGCTAGTGGCCCAGGGTTTCCCTTCTTT.

This clonotype was seen a few times. The chain is built from TRBV20-1 and TRBJ2-5; 8 bases agree with TRBD1. Per the germline V gene, CDR1 is DFQATT and CDR2 is SNEGSKA (reference sequence). This CDR3 region has 14 residues. V lost 4 bases to trimming and J lost 5 bases; unmatched junction nucleotides: 9. The CDR3 loop reads CSATRTGLEETQYF. DNA of the CDR3: TGCAGTGCTACCCGGACAGGGCTAGAGGAGACCCAGTACTTC.

The genes are TRBV7-9 and TRBJ2-5, with TRBD2 matching over 12 bases. The ends lost 5 bases at V and 2 bases at J; junction bases unmatched: 6. Germline V lookup: CDR1 SEHNR, CDR2 FQNEAQ (reference sequence). The CDR3 sequence is 16 residues long. In nucleotides, the CDR3 is TGTGCCAGCAGCCTCGGGACTAGCGGGCCACAAGAGACCCAGTACTTC. It encodes CASSLGTSGPQETQYF.

This clonotype was counted a few times. The chain employs TRBV7-8 and TRBJ2-3, with 14 bases aligning to TRBD2. V shed 5 bases, J shed 2 bases, and the junction held 6 bases outside the gene matches. CDR1 is SGHVS, CDR2 FQNEAQ, per germline. The CDR3 sequence is 17 residues long. The CDR3 region is CASSHGGLAGVTDTQYF. The CDR3 DNA reads TGTGCCAGCAGCCATGGGGGACTAGCGGGAGTCACAGATACGCAGTATTTT. Together with reference TRBV7-8 and TRBJ2-3, the CDR3 gives the full variable domain: GAGVSQSPRYKVAKRGQDVALRCDPISGHVSLFWYQQALGQGPEFLTYFQNEAQLDKSGLPSDRFFAERPEGSVSTLKIQRTQQEDSAVYLCASSHGGLAGVTDTQYFGPGTRLTVL.

The rearrangement joins TRBV28 to TRBJ2-7, with 8 bases aligning to TRBD1. After removal of 3 bases from V and 5 bases from J, the junction contained 3 bases not matched to a gene. The CDR3 is made up of 13 amino acids. Germline V gene lookup returns CDR1 MDHEN and CDR2 SYDVKM. The CDR3 DNA sequence: TGTGCCAGCAGTTTGGACAGGGCGAACGAGCAGTACTTC. This sequence encodes CASSLDRANEQYF.

The genes are TRBV14 and TRBJ1-5; D ambiguous. Germline CDR1 is SGHDN and CDR2 is FVKESK. This CDR3 spans 15 amino acids. The V end was cut by 0 bases, the J end by 6 bases, with 12 bases between. This CDR3 reads CASSQERGGGQPQHF. The CDR3 bases are TGTGCCAGCAGCCAAGAACGGGGAGGAGGTCAGCCCCAGCATTTT.

V and J are TRBV7-9 and TRBJ2-7; D not certain. V dropped 4 bases and J dropped 3 bases, with 16 bases sitting between them. Germline loops: CDR1 SEHNR, CDR2 FQNEAQ (reference sequence). This CDR3 contains 15 residues. CDR3 protein: CASSSPEELYYEQYF. The CDR3 nucleotides read TGTGCCAGCAGCTCCCCCGAGGAGTTATACTACGAGCAGTACTTC.

In the case of this clonotype: The junction differs from germline at one of its ends, possibly a read error. This sequence joins TRBV12-3 or TRBV12-4 and TRBJ2-6; tentatively, D is TRBD1 (5 bases). There are 14 residues in the CDR3. Here the CDR3 DNA reads TGTGCCAGCAGTTTCGTGGGTGGGGCCAACTTCCTGACTTTC. Amino acids: CASSFVGGANFLTF.

The chain recombines TRBV28 with TRBJ2-7, with 7 positions matching TRBD1. CDR1 is MDHEN and CDR2 is SYDVKM in the germline V gene. The V segment lost 8 bases and the J segment 6 bases; nucleotides outside the gene matches: 19. CDR3 length: 16 amino acids. CDR3 sequence reads: CASAVAPRQGSREQYF. CDR3 bases: TGTGCCAGCGCAGTCGCGCCGAGACAGGGTTCTCGCGAGCAGTACTTC.

This clonotype was seen only a few times. This sequence joins TRBV2 and TRBJ1-1, with TRBD1 matching over 9 bases. The CDR3 extends over 19 amino acids. Germline V gene sequence: CDR1 SNHLY, CDR2 FYNNEI. After removal of 3 bases from V and 2 bases from J, the junction contained 16 bases not matched to a gene. For the CDR3, the DNA is TGTGCCAGCAGTGATAACCCCTCCGGGACAGGGTCCCTCAACACTGAAGCTTTCTTT. Translation gives CASSDNPSGTGSLNTEAFF.

This clonotype was observed a handful of times. The rearrangement joins TRBV7-3 to TRBJ2-3; 7 nucleotides match TRBD2. J was trimmed by 4 bases and V by 5 bases; bases with no gene match: 6. Germline CDR1 reads SGHTA; CDR2 reads FQGTGA. The CDR3 spans 14 residues. The CDR3 sequence: CASSPGGIPDTQYF. For the CDR3, the DNA is TGTGCCAGCAGCCCCGGGGGGATCCCAGATACGCAGTATTTT.

V usage is TRBV7-2 and J usage is TRBJ1-6; 7 bases match TRBD1. The CDR3 spans 18 residues. Trimming removed 5 bases from V and 8 bases from J; junction bases left unmatched: 18. Germline CDR1 SGHTA, CDR2 FQGNSA. CDR3 loop: CASSPRPPRQGVYSPLHF. CDR3 nucleotides: TGTGCCAGCAGCCCTCGACCCCCCCGACAGGGAGTTTATTCACCCCTCCACTTT. Full variable domain (rest looked up from reference TRBV7-2 and TRBJ1-6): GAGVSQSPSNKVTEKGKDVELRCDPISGHTALYWYRQSLGQGLEFLIYFQGNSAPDKSGLPSDRFSAERTGGSVSTLTIQRTQQEDSAVYLCASSPRPPRQGVYSPLHFGNGTRLTVT.

This clonotype occurred a few times. V usage is TRBV28 and J usage is TRBJ2-7, with D uncertain. The CDR3 sequence is 11 residues long. V dropped 5 bases and J dropped 12 bases, with 14 bases sitting between them. Germline V gene sequence: CDR1 MDHEN, CDR2 SYDVKM. CDR3 sequence reads: CASSPQGARYF. CDR3 DNA: TGTGCCAGCAGTCCCCAAGGAGCACGGTACTTC.

This sequence joins TRBV7-9 and TRBJ1-2; 9 positions match TRBD1. Germline V gives CDR1 SEHNR, CDR2 FQNEAQ (reference sequence). CDR3 length: 13 residues. The J segment lost 7 bases and the V segment lost 5 bases, leaving 5 bases of the junction unmatched. CDR3 in amino acids: CASSPTGGSGYTF. In DNA form, the CDR3 reads TGTGCCAGCAGCCCGACAGGGGGGTCTGGCTACACCTTC.

This clonotype was picked up one time. The junction shows a germline mismatch at one end, possibly a read error. In DNA, the CDR3 is TGTGCCAGAAGCTTAATAGACAATCAGCCCCCGCATTTT. Its protein is CARSLIDNQPPHF. The chain carries TRBV7-2 and TRBJ1-5; D not certain. The CDR3 is 13 amino acids. CDR1 SGHTA and CDR2 FQGNSA come from the germline V gene.

This clonotype has only a few counts. The chain uses TRBV7-8 and TRBJ2-5; TRBD2 might be the D (6 bases). V dropped 1 base and J dropped 4 bases, with 13 bases sitting between them. CDR3 length: 15 amino acids. Germline loops: CDR1 SGHVS, CDR2 FQNEAQ. This CDR3 is CASSLGRGRRETQYF. In nucleotides, the CDR3 is TGTGCCAGCAGCTTAGGACGAGGGAGGCGAGAGACCCAGTACTTC.